Listed here is a single T cell receptor (beta chain). In the authors' workflow: Amplification of reference gene primers provided the estimated nucleated cell counts. Only in-frame clones appear in the TCRdb table, and some are missing; sequencing was by immunoSEQ multiplex PCR. V and J calls and clone size are given by that table; D and trimming were obtained from the DNA. The sample lists about 93,000 clones, approximately 87% occurring once. V trimming: 7 bases; J trimming: 5 bases; junction bases outside the gene matches: 5. Germline CDR1 MNHEY, CDR2 SVGAGI. The CDR3 totals 14 residues. The data originate from a study of blood T cell repertoires in COVID-19. On the study more broadly: Samples came from the United States, Italy and Spain, spanning acute and convalescent COVID-19. PBMCs, B-cell-depleted T cells, or T cells were the source of the cDNA or gDNA that made up the material.

The genes are TRBV6-5 and TRBJ2-1; 10 nucleotides match TRBD1. The sample was peripheral blood. The sequence derives from a human donor with active COVID-19. The donor label of this sample is uncertain. DNA for the CDR3: TGTGCCAGCAAGAGACAGGGGGCCGACAATGAGCAGTTCTTC. This translates into CASKRQGADNEQFF.